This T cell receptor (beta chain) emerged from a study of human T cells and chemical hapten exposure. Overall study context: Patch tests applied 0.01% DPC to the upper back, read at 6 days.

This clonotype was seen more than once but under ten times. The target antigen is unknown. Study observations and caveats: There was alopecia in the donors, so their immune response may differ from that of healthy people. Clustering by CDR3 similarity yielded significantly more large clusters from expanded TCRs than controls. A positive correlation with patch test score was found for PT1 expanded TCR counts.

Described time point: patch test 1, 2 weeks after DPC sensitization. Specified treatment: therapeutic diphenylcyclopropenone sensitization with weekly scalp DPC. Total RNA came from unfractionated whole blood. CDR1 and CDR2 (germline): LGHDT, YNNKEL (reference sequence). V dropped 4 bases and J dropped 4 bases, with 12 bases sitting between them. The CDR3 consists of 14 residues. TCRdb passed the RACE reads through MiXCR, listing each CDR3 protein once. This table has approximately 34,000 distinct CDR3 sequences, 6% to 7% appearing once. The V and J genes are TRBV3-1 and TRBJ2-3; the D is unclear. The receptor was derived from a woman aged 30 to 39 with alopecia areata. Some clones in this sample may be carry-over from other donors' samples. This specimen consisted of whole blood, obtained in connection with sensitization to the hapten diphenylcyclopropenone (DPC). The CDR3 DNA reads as TGTGCCAGCAGCCCCCCTTTCACCCCAGATACGCAGTATTTT. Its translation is CASSPPFTPDTQYF.